The T cell receptor beta chain under discussion was sequenced for a study of T cells in Graves' hyperthyroidism and ophthalmopathy. The wider study: Before treatment of any kind, peripheral blood was taken at initial diagnosis.

V lost 6 bases to trimming and J lost 0 bases; unmatched junction nucleotides: 9. The CDR3 contains 19 residues. From germline, CDR1 is ENHRY and CDR2 SYGVKD. Many counts were recorded for this clonotype. What it binds is unknown. From 10 ml of fresh peripheral blood, PBMCs were isolated. The study's findings and limits: The model foresaw ophthalmopathy a median about 6.1 months prior to onset. Most clonotypes expanded in thyroid above 0.001 were likewise present in blood.

Amplified TCR beta CDR3 regions derived from RNA transcripts. First-round RT-PCR with HTBI primers amplified the TCR CDR3 region. TCRdb used MiXCR to reprocess the multiplex PCR reads, holding one entry per CDR3 protein. The sample records approximately 690,000 distinct CDR3 sequences, more than 14% being singletons. The rearrangement uses TRBV10-3 and TRBJ2-1; 15 positions agree with TRBD2. The sequenced sample consisted of blood. The TCR sequence derives from a woman between 45 and 60 years old with Graves' ophthalmopathy. CDR3 region: CAIRLPGLAGGPSYNEQFF. Written as DNA, the CDR3 is TGTGCCATCAGGCTACCCGGACTAGCGGGAGGGCCCTCCTACAATGAGCAGTTCTTC.